Each of the 17 T cell receptor beta chains below was sequenced from the same sample in a study of cytomegalovirus exposure and HLA in healthy donors. Clones were read by immunoSEQ multiplex PCR, and TCRdb kept only the in-frame ones, dropping some. The sample carries about 170,000 clones, around nine tenths recorded once. Sequencing input: PBMCs. These receptors were collected from a man aged 18 to 35 in good health and CMV-seropositive.

The table lists this clone with a count of one. The chain uses TRBV11-2 and TRBJ2-3, with 7 bases identical to TRBD1. With V trimmed by 1 base and J by 4 bases, 11 bases remained unmatched. This CDR3 comprises 17 residues. Looked up from germline, CDR1 is SGHAT and CDR2 is FQNNGV. The CDR3 reads CASSLGPGGSGADTQYF. The CDR3 DNA sequence: TGTGCCAGCAGCTTAGGTCCAGGGGGATCTGGTGCAGATACGCAGTATTTT.

The CDR3 bases are TGTGCCAGCAGCACCCCGGGACTAGCGCGACCCTACAATGAGCAGTTCTTC. This gives the protein CASSTPGLARPYNEQFF. The V call is TRBV7-2, the J call TRBJ2-1; 10 bases agree with TRBD2. Germline trimming cut 5 bases from V and 2 bases from J; bases unmatched to any gene: 9. CDR3 size: 17 residues. CDR1 and CDR2 from the germline V gene are SGHTA and FQGNSA.

V usage is TRBV2 and J usage is TRBJ2-2, with 11 bases identical to TRBD1. The CDR3 contains 15 residues. V lost 8 bases to trimming and J lost 5 bases; unmatched junction nucleotides: 7. The V gene's germline CDR1 is SNHLY and CDR2 FYNNEI. The CDR3 here is CASRRTGGTTGELFF. The DNA of the CDR3 is TGTGCCAGCCGTCGGACAGGGGGCACGACCGGGGAGCTGTTTTTT.

The V gene is TRBV9, the J gene TRBJ2-7; 9 bases are shared with TRBD2. V shed 0 bases and J 2 bases; nucleotides not matched to a gene: 3. The CDR3 sequence is 15 residues long. Germline V gene lookup returns CDR1 SGDLS and CDR2 YYNGEE. In nucleotides, the CDR3 is TGTGCCAGCAGCGTAGAGGGACTAGCTCCCTACGAGCAGTACTTC. Amino acids: CASSVEGLAPYEQYF.

Here the CDR3 reads CASSVNGAEAFF. Written as DNA, the CDR3 is TGTGCCAGCAGCGTAAACGGGGCTGAAGCTTTCTTT. The chain couples TRBV11-3 to TRBJ1-1; no reliable D call. The germline CDR1 and CDR2 sequences are SGHNT and YENEEA. The CDR3 spans 12 residues. Trimming removed 5 bases at V and 6 bases at J, with 10 bases between.

The CDR3 sequence: CASSLQGSSYNEQFF. Here the CDR3 DNA reads TGTGCCAGCAGCTTACAGGGGAGCTCCTACAATGAGCAGTTCTTC. The chain recombines TRBV7-9 with TRBJ2-1; tentative D call: TRBD1 (6 bases). Germline V CDR1 and CDR2: SEHNR, FQNEAQ (reference sequence). The length of the CDR3 is 15 residues. Deletions cut 2 bases from V and 0 bases from J, with 8 bases between.

The chain links TRBV2 to TRBJ2-1; the match to TRBD2 covers 7 bases. This CDR3 is built from 14 residues. CDR1 and CDR2 from the germline V gene are SNHLY and FYNNEI. The V and J ends lost 8 bases and 4 bases, in that order; junction bases with no gene match: 8. The CDR3 protein is CASLDLAAYNEQFF. DNA of the CDR3: TGTGCCAGCCTAGACCTAGCGGCTTACAATGAGCAGTTCTTC.

The rearrangement joins TRBV7-3 to TRBJ2-3, with D perhaps matching TRBD1 (6 bases). The V gene's germline CDR1 is SGHTA and CDR2 FQGTGA. The CDR3 spans 15 residues. The V and J ends lost 5 bases and 2 bases respectively, with 14 bases between them. CDR3 sequence (DNA): TGTGCCAGCAGCCCGTCCAGGGGTCCCACAGATACGCAGTATTTT. Translated: CASSPSRGPTDTQYF.

The chain links TRBV5-4 to TRBJ1-2; TRBD1 aligns across 10 bases. The V gene end was trimmed by 0 bases and the J gene end by 10 bases; junction bases not matched to a gene: 9. Germline CDR1 and CDR2: SGHNT and YYREEE (reference sequence). The CDR3 has 15 amino acids. The chain's CDR3 is CASSLGDRGYQDYTF. CDR3 DNA: TGTGCCAGCAGCTTGGGGGACAGGGGATATCAGGACTACACCTTC.

V and J are TRBV5-1 and TRBJ2-2; 8 nucleotides agree with TRBD2. Losses at the gene ends were 2 bases for V and 4 bases for J; bases not matched to a gene: 4. The germline gives CDR1 SGHRS, CDR2 YFSETQ. This CDR3 is built from 15 residues. The CDR3 coding sequence is TGCGCCAGCAGCTTTCTCGGGAGGGGCACCGGGGAGCTGTTTTTT. It encodes CASSFLGRGTGELFF.

V usage is TRBV28 and J usage is TRBJ2-7; 10 positions agree with TRBD1. V shed 4 bases, J shed 4 bases, and the junction held 4 bases outside the gene matches. In germline, CDR1 is MDHEN, CDR2 SYDVKM. CDR3 length: 14 residues. The CDR3 DNA follows: TGTGCCAGCAGTTGGGACAGGGGACTTTACGAGCAGTACTTC. Amino acids: CASSWDRGLYEQYF. Filled out from reference TRBV28 and TRBJ2-7, the complete variable domain reads DVKVTQSSRYLVKRTGEKVFLECVQDMDHENMFWYRQDPGLGLRLIYFSYDVKMKEKGDIPEGYSVSREKKERFSLILESASTNQTSMYLCASSWDRGLYEQYFGPGTRLTVT.

V and J are TRBV6-5 and TRBJ1-5; D is ambiguous. CDR1 and CDR2 (germline): MNHEY, SVGAGI. Between the trimmed V and J ends, which lost 0 bases and 0 bases, there was a span of 6 bases. The CDR3 is 15 amino acids. The CDR3 bases are TGTGCCAGCAGTTACTCCAGGAATAGCAATCAGCCCCAGCATTTT. Protein sequence: CASSYSRNSNQPQHF.

This chain connects TRBV9 to TRBJ2-3; tentative D call: TRBD2 (6 bases). Trimming left V 4 bases short and J 2 bases short, with 11 bases between. The CDR3 contains 14 residues. Germline V gene lookup returns CDR1 SGDLS and CDR2 YYNGEE. CDR3 loop: CASSFSGYTDTQYF. CDR3 DNA sequence: TGTGCCAGCAGCTTTAGCGGATACACAGATACGCAGTATTTT.

The gene calls are TRBV5-8 and TRBJ2-6; TRBD2 agrees at 8 bases. This CDR3 comprises 18 residues. Germline CDR1 and CDR2: SGHTS and YDEGEE. The junction had 8 bases not matched to a gene; V was cut back by 3 bases and J by 0 bases. CDR3 nucleotides: TGTGCCAGCAGCTCGAAGCGGGGGATAAGCTCTGGGGCCAACGTCCTGACTTTC. Residues: CASSSKRGISSGANVLTF.

Judged by abundance, this clone is medium-sized. The V gene is TRBV6-4, the J gene TRBJ2-1; TRBD2 agrees at 9 bases. The CDR3 consists of 15 residues. V lost 6 bases and J lost 8; bases outside the gene matches: 11. From germline, CDR1 is MRHNA and CDR2 SNTAGT. Here the CDR3 DNA reads TGTGCCAGCAGCCCCCAGAGCGGGAGGTCGGATGAGCAGTTCTTC. Its translation: CASSPQSGRSDEQFF.

The chain carries TRBV18 and TRBJ2-3, with 7 bases lining up with TRBD1. The CDR3 spans 15 residues. From germline, CDR1 is KGHSH and CDR2 LQKENI. J lost 6 bases, V lost 4 bases, and 10 bases had no gene match. CDR3 in DNA: TGTGCCAGCTCACTCGAAGACAGGGTCCGGGATACGCAGTATTTT. This codes for CASSLEDRVRDTQYF.

This clone has only one observation. This chain connects TRBV19 to TRBJ2-3; tentatively, D is TRBD1 (5 bases). The V end lost 3 bases, the J end lost 2 bases, and 12 bases lay between the germline ends. This CDR3 is 15 amino acids long. CDR1 LNHDA and CDR2 SQIVND come from the germline V gene (reference sequence). The CDR3: CASSIGRDFTDTQYF. The CDR3 coding sequence is TGTGCCAGTAGTATTGGCAGGGATTTCACAGATACGCAGTATTTT.